Below, 14 T cell receptor beta chains from the same sample are listed, as sequenced in a study of blood T cell repertoires in COVID-19. The data were produced by immunoSEQ multiplex PCR, yet TCRdb's version contains in-frame clones alone and is incomplete. The sample yields just over 65,000 clones, nearly 90% seen once. Sequenced: peripheral blood. Receptors were obtained from a man between 60 and 75 years old with acute or convalescent COVID-19.

The CDR3 spells CASVAGGKETQYF. CDR3 bases: TGTGCCAGCGTTGCGGGGGGGAAAGAGACCCAGTACTTC. This chain links TRBV2 with TRBJ2-5; 9 positions match TRBD2. The germline V gene encodes CDR1 SNHLY and CDR2 FYNNEI. CDR3 length: 13 amino acids. J was trimmed by 3 bases and V by 8 bases; bases with no gene match: 4.

The genes are TRBV5-1 and TRBJ2-1, with 9 bases fitting TRBD2. This CDR3 has 13 residues. The junction had 4 bases not matched to a gene; V was cut back by 5 bases and J by 7 bases. Germline values: CDR1 SGHRS, CDR2 YFSETQ. The CDR3 DNA reads TGCGCCAGCAGTGCGGGACTAGCAAATGAGCAGTTCTTC. It is translated as CASSAGLANEQFF.

The chain joins TRBV20-1 to TRBJ2-7, with 10 bases aligning to TRBD2. The V and J ends lost 5 bases and 7 bases, in that order; junction bases with no gene match: 2. The CDR3 extends over 11 amino acids. Per the germline V gene, CDR1 is DFQATT and CDR2 is SNEGSKA (reference sequence). This CDR3 reads CSARLAGEQYF. The DNA for the CDR3 is TGCAGTGCTCGACTAGCGGGTGAGCAGTACTTC.

This rearrangement joins TRBV5-8 to TRBJ1-2; D is unclear. Trimming removed 4 bases from V and 7 bases from J, with 14 bases in between. Germline values: CDR1 SGHTS, CDR2 YDEGEE. The CDR3 runs 13 residues. The CDR3: CASSPEEGFGYTF. The CDR3 DNA reads as TGTGCCAGCAGCCCCGAGGAGGGTTTTGGCTACACCTTC.

The chain couples TRBV6-5 to TRBJ2-2; D perhaps matches TRBD1 (6 bases). The V and J ends lost 4 bases and 11 bases respectively, with 14 bases between them. The CDR3 covers 13 residues. Germline CDR1 is MNHEY and CDR2 is SVGAGI. CDR3 region: CASSFSGAPELFF. CDR3 DNA: TGTGCCAGCAGTTTCTCAGGGGCCCCCGAGCTGTTTTTT.

This chain uses TRBV25-1 with TRBJ1-2; 11 bases line up with TRBD1. The CDR3 is 15 residues long. In germline, CDR1 is MGHDK, CDR2 SYGVNS. V shed 1 base, J shed 7 bases, and the junction held 5 bases outside the gene matches. The CDR3 is CASSESGTGGGGYTF. The CDR3 region has the DNA TGTGCCAGCAGTGAATCCGGGACAGGGGGTGGTGGCTACACCTTC.

The CDR3 here is CASSLWGGPLHF. The CDR3 DNA reads as TGTGCCAGCAGCCTATGGGGGGGTCCCCTCCACTTT. The chain carries TRBV6-5 and TRBJ1-6; TRBD1 might be the D (5 bases). The V end lost 6 bases, the J end lost 13 bases, and 13 bases lay between the germline ends. Germline V gene data show CDR1 as MNHEY and CDR2 as SVGAGI. The CDR3 loop spans 12 amino acids.

The chain uses TRBV11-2 and TRBJ2-2; possible D gene TRBD1, 5 bases. V shed 5 bases and J shed 4 bases, with 11 bases lying between them. The germline V gene encodes CDR1 SGHAT and CDR2 FQNNGV. The CDR3 is 14 amino acids. The CDR3 DNA follows: TGTGCCAGCAGCACCAAGACAGTCACCGGGGAGCTGTTTTTT. Translated: CASSTKTVTGELFF.

DNA of the CDR3: TGCGCCAGCAGCTTGGGACAGCAGAGGCTAACTGAAGCTTTCTTT. This codes for CASSLGQQRLTEAFF. The chain has TRBV5-1 and TRBJ1-1, with D tentatively TRBD1 (5 bases). This CDR3 spans 15 amino acids. Germline V lookup: CDR1 SGHRS, CDR2 YFSETQ. V was trimmed by 0 bases and J by 5 bases, leaving 14 bases between them.

The rearrangement uses TRBV18 and TRBJ1-3; TRBD1 might be the D (6 bases). Trimming shortened V by 2 bases and J by 4 bases, and 18 bases separated the two germline ends. In germline, CDR1 is KGHSH, CDR2 LQKENI. This CDR3 comprises 17 residues. The CDR3 region has the DNA TGTGCCAGCTCACCATCACCACAGGGAAAGGGAGGAAACACCATATATTTT. Encoded protein: CASSPSPQGKGGNTIYF.

This clone was counted once. The chain couples TRBV5-4 to TRBJ1-1; TRBD1 matches at 7 bases. V lost 3 bases to trimming and J lost 6 bases; unmatched junction nucleotides: 5. This CDR3 spans 13 amino acids. Per the germline V gene, CDR1 is SGHNT and CDR2 is YYREEE (reference sequence). CDR3 in amino acids: CASSSTGAAEAFF. The CDR3 bases are TGTGCCAGCAGCTCCACAGGGGCGGCTGAAGCTTTCTTT.

This clone was found once. The V gene is TRBV9, the J gene TRBJ2-3; perhaps TRBD2 as D (6 bases). Germline V gene data show CDR1 as SGDLS and CDR2 as YYNGEE. The CDR3 is 15 amino acids. Trimming pared 0 bases from V and 2 bases from J, leaving 10 bases between. The CDR3 bases are TGTGCCAGCAGCGTAGGCGGGCGGGACACAGATACGCAGTATTTT. This gives the protein CASSVGGRDTDTQYF.

The V and J genes are TRBV7-2 and TRBJ2-6; D is uncertain. Germline CDR1 is SGHTA and CDR2 is FQGNSA. Trimming took 5 bases from V and 0 from J, leaving 8 bases between them. The CDR3 runs 15 residues. In DNA form, the CDR3 reads TGTGCCAGCAGCGCCCGCGTCTCTGGGGCCAACGTCCTGACTTTC. Translating gives CASSARVSGANVLTF.

This chain joins TRBV5-5 and TRBJ1-4; D perhaps matches TRBD1 (6 bases). The CDR3 loop spans 15 amino acids. Trimming shortened V by 0 bases and J by 5 bases, and 11 bases separated the two germline ends. Germline CDR1 and CDR2: SGHKS and YYEKEE (reference sequence). The CDR3 coding sequence is TGTGCCAGCAGCTTGGATGGGACACCCAATGAAAAACTGTTTTTT. This codes for CASSLDGTPNEKLFF.